This TCR beta chain was sequenced during a study of response to subunit inactivated influenza vaccine. Points from the study as a whole: T cells newly recruited by each seasonal influenza vaccination are few, the authors suggested.

Points on this clonotype: The antigen is not known.

A single record per CDR3 protein comes from TCRdb applying MiXCR to the RT-PCR reads. The sample records 650,000 or so distinct CDR3 sequences, roughly 15% being singletons. The clonotype was recovered from a man over 45 who received an inactivated influenza vaccine. Sequencing was performed on PBMCs from blood, taken around 14 days before vaccination.

The CDR3: CASSRQGGPYYGYTF. The CDR3 region has the DNA TGTGCCAGCAGTCGACAGGGAGGCCCTTACTATGGCTACACCTTC. This sequence joins TRBV12-3 or TRBV12-4 and TRBJ1-2; TRBD1 aligns across 7 bases. V gave up 5 bases and J gave up 3 bases; unmatched junction bases: 9. The CDR3 totals 15 residues.